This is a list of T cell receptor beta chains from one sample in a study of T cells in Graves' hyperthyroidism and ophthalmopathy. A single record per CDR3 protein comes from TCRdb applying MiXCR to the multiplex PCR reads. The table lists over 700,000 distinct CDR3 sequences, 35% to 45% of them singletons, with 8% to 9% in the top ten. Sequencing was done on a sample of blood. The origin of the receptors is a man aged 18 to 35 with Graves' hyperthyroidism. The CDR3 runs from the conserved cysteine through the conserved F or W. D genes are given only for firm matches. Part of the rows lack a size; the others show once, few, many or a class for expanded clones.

CASSLGNSWNTEAFF,TGTGCCAGCAGCTTGGGGAATTCGTGGAACACTGAAGCTTTCTTT,TRBJ1-1,.,many,15,TRBV5-5
CASSLVGQGSSYEQYF,TGTGCCAGCAGCTTAGTAGGGCAGGGGAGTAGCTACGAGCAGTACTTC,TRBJ2-7,.,once,16,TRBV7-9
CASSQTGDDGTFF,TGTGCCAGCAGCCAAACAGGGGACGATGGAACTTTCTTT,TRBJ1-1,TRBD1,few,13,TRBV12-3/TRBV12-4
CSVDEKEGSNTGELFF,TGCAGCGTTGATGAGAAGGAGGGCTCGAACACCGGGGAGCTGTTTTTT,TRBJ2-2,.,many,16,TRBV29-1
CATSRDRMDEGTEAFF,TGTGCCACCAGCAGAGATCGAATGGATGAGGGCACTGAAGCTTTCTTT,TRBJ1-1,.,many,16,TRBV15
CASSTDGYSGNTIYF,TGTGCCAGCAGCACGGACGGGTACTCTGGAAACACCATATATTTT,TRBJ1-3,.,many,15,TRBV7-2
CASSVPVQEGKGNQPQHF,TGTGCCAGCAGCGTACCCGTACAAGAGGGGAAGGGGAATCAGCCCCAGCATTTT,TRBJ1-5,.,few,18,TRBV9
CASSLHRGLVGQPQHF,TGTGCCAGTAGCCTACACCGGGGTCTTGTAGGACAGCCCCAGCATTTT,TRBJ1-5,.,many,16,TRBV19
CASSYDFSPSYEQYF,TGTGCCAGCAGCTATGACTTCTCTCCCTCCTACGAGCAGTACTTC,TRBJ2-7,.,few,15,TRBV9
CATSRERQLSGANVLTF,TGTGCCACCAGCAGAGAGAGACAGCTCTCTGGGGCCAACGTCCTGACTTTC,TRBJ2-6,.,.,17,TRBV15
CSVEAGGGGPQHF,TGCAGCGTTGAGGCAGGGGGCGGAGGGCCCCAGCATTTT,TRBJ1-5,TRBD1,many,13,TRBV29-1
CASSSDRGRTEAFF,TGTGCCAGCAGCTCAGACAGGGGTAGGACTGAAGCTTTCTTT,TRBJ1-1,TRBD1,many,14,TRBV7-9
CSARGVNQPQHF,TGCAGTGCTAGGGGGGTAAATCAGCCCCAGCATTTT,TRBJ1-5,.,many,12,TRBV20-1
CASSFGDLRNTEAFF,TGCGCCAGCAGCTTTGGGGACCTTAGGAACACTGAAGCTTTCTTT,TRBJ1-1,.,.,15,TRBV9
CASSTGTGAGEQYF,TGTGCCAGCAGCACCGGGACAGGGGCGGGCGAGCAGTACTTC,TRBJ2-7,TRBD1,.,14,TRBV2